The 25 T cell receptor beta chains below were found in one sample sequenced in a study of beta chain features in type 1 diabetes. The whole isolated RNA underwent reverse transcription, so sequencing captured expressed TCRB transcripts. The table came from immunoSEQ multiplex PCR; TCRdb's copy has only in-frame clones and leaves some out. The table lists 330,000 or so clones, 12% to 15% of them singletons. Sequencing was performed on central memory CD4+ T cells from blood. The receptors were gathered from a man aged 25 to 40 in good health.

This clone has a handful of counts. The V and J genes are TRBV7-2 and TRBJ2-3; D unclear. CDR1 and CDR2 (germline): SGHTA, FQGNSA. Deletions cut 5 bases from V and 0 bases from J, with 6 bases between. The CDR3 totals 13 residues. This CDR3 reads CASSGYSTDTQYF. The DNA of the CDR3 is TGTGCCAGCAGCGGCTACAGCACAGATACGCAGTATTTT.

This chain links TRBV7-9 with TRBJ2-3; a weak D match, TRBD2 (5 bases). The V end lost 6 bases, the J end lost 0 bases, and 7 bases lay between the germline ends. There are 13 residues in the CDR3. Germline V gene lookup returns CDR1 SEHNR and CDR2 FQNEAQ (reference sequence). The CDR3: CASRLGSTDTQYF. The CDR3 DNA reads TGTGCCAGCAGACTAGGCAGCACAGATACGCAGTATTTT.

This clone was counted a few times. In nucleotides, the CDR3 is TGCGCCAGCAGCCTGATGGGACAGGGGATGTACGAGCAGTACTTC. Residues: CASSLMGQGMYEQYF. The rearrangement joins TRBV4-3 to TRBJ2-5; 10 bases are a match to TRBD1. The J call may be mistaken, given a closer DNA end match to TRBJ2-7. In germline, CDR1 is LGHNA, CDR2 YSLEER. The CDR3 runs 15 residues.

The chain combines TRBV21-1 with TRBJ1-2; the table gives TRBD1 as D, unverified against the DNA. TRBV21-1 is reported as a pseudogene. This CDR3 has 15 residues. The CDR3 DNA follows: TGTGCCAGCAGCAAAAGGGTGGGGCAAAACTATGGCTACACCTTC. Protein: CASSKRVGQNYGYTF.

On this clone itself: Additional DNA sequences in this sample encode the identical CDR3. The chain combines TRBV7-2 with TRBJ1-5; D is ambiguous. The germline CDR1 and CDR2 sequences are SGHTA and FQGNSA. The CDR3 totals 14 residues. V lost 2 bases and J 1 base, leaving 6 bases between the germline ends. DNA for the CDR3: TGTGCCAGCAGCTTAACGCCCAGCAATCAGCCCCAGCATTTT. Its translation is CASSLTPSNQPQHF. The entire variable domain, with the rest obtained from reference TRBV7-2 and TRBJ1-5, is as follows: GAGVSQSPSNKVTEKGKDVELRCDPISGHTALYWYRQSLGQGLEFLIYFQGNSAPDKSGLPSDRFSAERTGGSVSTLTIQRTQQEDSAVYLCASSLTPSNQPQHFGDGTRLSIL.

This clone turned up a few times. The rearrangement links TRBV10-2 to TRBJ1-2, with a weak D call TRBD1 (6 bases). The CDR3 runs to 14 residues. The V and J ends lost 3 bases and 4 bases respectively, with 12 bases between them. Germline V gene sequence: CDR1 WSHSY, CDR2 SAAADI. CDR3: CASSDAGTTYGYTF. Written as DNA, the CDR3 is TGCGCCAGCAGTGATGCCGGGACAACCTATGGCTACACCTTC.

The table lists this clone with a few counts. The V call is TRBV7-9, the J call TRBJ1-3; D uncertain. The CDR3 extends over 13 amino acids. Trimming removed 3 bases from V and 4 bases from J, with 7 bases in between. Germline V gene sequence: CDR1 SEHNR, CDR2 FQNEAQ (reference sequence). CDR3 sequence: CASSLKAGNTIYF. CDR3 nucleotide sequence: TGTGCCAGCAGCTTGAAGGCGGGAAACACCATATATTTT.

The V gene is TRBV5-1, the J gene TRBJ1-2, with unresolved D. CDR1 and CDR2 from the germline V gene are SGHRS and YFSETQ. The CDR3 has 16 residues. Trimming cost V 0 bases and J 2 bases, with 14 bases left between them. CDR3 protein: CASSLATGRVNYGYTF. CDR3 coding DNA: TGCGCCAGCAGCTTGGCAACCGGGCGCGTCAACTATGGCTACACCTTC.

This clone was counted between two and nine times. This chain links TRBV4-3 with TRBJ2-3; D possibly corresponds to TRBD1 (6 bases). V was shortened by 5 bases and J by 4 bases, with 16 bases between the two germline ends. The germline V gene encodes CDR1 LGHNA and CDR2 YSLEER. There are 15 residues in the CDR3. The CDR3 sequence is CASSVERGLPDTQYF. The CDR3 DNA is TGCGCCAGCAGCGTAGAAAGGGGGTTACCAGATACGCAGTATTTT.

The chain links TRBV18 to TRBJ2-5; D ambiguous. The J call is doubtful: the DNA matches TRBJ2-7 better. This CDR3 comprises 14 residues. Germline assignment: CDR1 KGHSH and CDR2 LQKENI. The CDR3 protein is CASSPSPVGYEQYF. Written as DNA, the CDR3 is TGTGCCAGCTCACCCTCTCCAGTGGGCTACGAGCAGTACTTC.

This clone was recorded a few times. The sample carries other DNA sequences with the same CDR3. The chain carries TRBV7-2 and TRBJ1-3, with TRBD1 matching over 8 bases. This CDR3 contains 13 residues. The V segment lost 3 bases and the J segment 7 bases; nucleotides outside the gene matches: 2. CDR1 SGHTA and CDR2 FQGNSA come from the germline V gene. In nucleotides, the CDR3 is TGTGCCAGCAGCTTGGCAGGGGGCAACACCATATATTTT. Its protein is CASSLAGGNTIYF.

The gene calls are TRBV5-1 and TRBJ2-5, with TRBD2 identical over 7 bases. The V gene end was trimmed by 4 bases and the J gene end by 1 base; junction bases not matched to a gene: 7. Germline CDR1 SGHRS, CDR2 YFSETQ. The CDR3 runs 15 residues. In DNA form, the CDR3 reads TGCGCCAGCAGCGCCCAGACTAGCAGCCAAGAGACCCAGTACTTC. Its protein product is CASSAQTSSQETQYF.

This clone has more than one count but fewer than ten. The rearrangement links TRBV6-1 to TRBJ2-3; D is ambiguous. The CDR3 extends over 13 amino acids. CDR1 and CDR2 (germline): MNHNS, SASEGT. V lost 2 bases and J lost 2, with 5 bases in between. The CDR3 nucleotides read TGTGCCAGCAGTGAACTTTTCACAGATACGCAGTATTTT. Its protein product is CASSELFTDTQYF.

The CDR3 spells CASSPQRGRGETQYF. CDR3 nucleotides: TGTGCCAGTAGCCCCCAGAGGGGGCGGGGAGAGACCCAGTACTTC. The V and J genes are TRBV19 and TRBJ2-5; the D gene is possibly TRBD1 (7 bases). This CDR3 region has 15 residues. The V end lost 6 bases, the J end lost 4 bases, and 18 bases lay between the germline ends. Germline V gene lookup returns CDR1 LNHDA and CDR2 SQIVND (reference sequence).

J is TRBJ1-1 and V is TRBV5-6; possible D gene TRBD1, 5 bases. Germline V CDR1 and CDR2: SGHDT, YYEEEE. The CDR3 runs to 14 residues. The germline V and J ends were trimmed by 2 bases and 8 bases, with 16 bases remaining between them. Written as DNA, the CDR3 is TGTGCCAGCAGCTTCCTCGGGACGGGCATAGAAGCTTTCTTT. This translates into CASSFLGTGIEAFF. Supplemented by reference TRBV5-6 and TRBJ1-1, the full variable domain reads DAGVTQSPTHLIKTRGQQVTLRCSPKSGHDTVSWYQQALGQGPQFIFQYYEEEERQRGNFPDRFSGHQFPNYSSELNVNALLLGDSALYLCASSFLGTGIEAFFGQGTRLTVV.

This clone was detected a few times. V and J are TRBV12-5 and TRBJ1-4; D remains unclear. Deletions cut 6 bases from V and 14 bases from J, with 13 bases between. This CDR3 is 11 amino acids long. Germline CDR1 reads LGHNT; CDR2 reads FRNRAP. The DNA of the CDR3 is TGTGCTAGTGGCGACTTCACACAGCTGTTTTTT. Its translation: CASGDFTQLFF.

This clone has just a few counts. The chain uses TRBV4-2 and TRBJ2-2, with D tentatively TRBD1 or TRBD2 (5 bases each). Per germline, CDR1 LGHNA and CDR2 YNFKEQ. Trimming removed 4 bases at V and 1 base at J, with 7 bases between. This CDR3 is built from 14 residues. Here the CDR3 DNA reads TGTGCCAGCAGCCGGGACGAGAACACCGGGGAGCTGTTTTTT. Translated, it gives CASSRDENTGELFF.

This clone was seen more than once but under ten times. This chain connects TRBV18 to TRBJ1-1; possible D gene TRBD1, 6 bases. The CDR3 consists of 14 residues. Deletions cut 2 bases from V and 0 bases from J, with 7 bases between. In germline, CDR1 is KGHSH, CDR2 LQKENI. CDR3 DNA sequence: TGTGCCAGCTCACCATCAGGGGTGAACACTGAAGCTTTCTTT. This translates into CASSPSGVNTEAFF.

A few counts support this clone. The V and J genes are TRBV7-2 and TRBJ2-3; D gene uncertain. Trimming removed 5 bases from V and 3 bases from J, with 15 bases in between. CDR1 is SGHTA, CDR2 FQGNSA, per germline. The CDR3 extends over 15 amino acids. CDR3: CASSIVAASTDTQYF. In DNA form, the CDR3 reads TGTGCCAGCAGCATTGTCGCGGCCTCAACAGATACGCAGTATTTT.

This clone was detected a few times. The genes are TRBV2 and TRBJ1-1; TRBD1 aligns across 7 bases. Germline trimming cut 3 bases from V and 3 bases from J; bases unmatched to any gene: 7. The CDR3 contains 15 residues. Germline V gives CDR1 SNHLY, CDR2 FYNNEI. The CDR3 sequence is CASSDRTGGDTEAFF. CDR3 DNA: TGTGCCAGCAGTGACAGGACAGGCGGGGACACTGAAGCTTTCTTT.

Turning to this clone: This same CDR3 is encoded by further DNA sequences in the sample. This rearrangement joins TRBV27 to TRBJ1-2, with D possibly matching TRBD1 (5 bases). Germline V lookup: CDR1 MNHEY, CDR2 SMNVEV (reference sequence). V was shortened by 0 bases and J by 4 bases, with 6 bases between the two germline ends. This CDR3 region has 13 residues. The CDR3 nucleotides read TGTGCCAGCAGTTTATCAGGGGTCTATGGCTACACCTTC. It specifies CASSLSGVYGYTF.

The chain couples TRBV11-2 to TRBJ1-2; D unresolved. The CDR3 length is 15 residues. V shed 5 bases and J shed 3 bases, with 16 bases lying between them. Germline V CDR1 and CDR2: SGHAT, FQNNGV. Written as DNA, the CDR3 is TGTGCCAGCAGCGCCCCGTCCAGTCCCCACTATGGCTACACCTTC. This translates into CASSAPSSPHYGYTF.

This clone was detected ten times or more. The chain uses TRBV10-3 and TRBJ2-1, with D perhaps assigned TRBD1 or TRBD2 (6 bases each). CDR1 and CDR2 (germline): ENHRY, SYGVKD. This CDR3 has 15 amino acids. Trimming pared 0 bases from V and 7 bases from J, leaving 13 bases between. DNA for the CDR3: TGTGCCATCAGTGAGTCGTCGGGGGCTCTTAATGAGCAGTTCTTC. Its translation: CAISESSGALNEQFF.

The rearrangement joins TRBV18 to TRBJ2-6, with D tentatively TRBD1 (6 bases). V lost 6 bases to trimming and J lost 2 bases, with 11 bases between them. The V gene's germline CDR1 is KGHSH and CDR2 LQKENI. The CDR3 covers 15 residues. CDR3 region: CASSPGAAGANVLTF. The CDR3 coding sequence is TGTGCCAGCTCTCCAGGGGCGGCTGGGGCCAACGTCCTGACTTTC.

In the case of this clone: This CDR3 is also generated by other DNA sequences in the sample. V is TRBV7-2 and J is TRBJ2-5; the match to TRBD2 covers 7 bases. Germline CDR1 reads SGHTA; CDR2 reads FQGNSA. This CDR3 comprises 13 residues. Germline trimming cut 2 bases from V and 5 bases from J; bases unmatched to any gene: 2. In DNA form, the CDR3 reads TGTGCCAGCAGCTTAAGGGAGGGCGAGACCCAGTACTTC. Translated: CASSLREGETQYF. The entire variable domain, with the rest obtained from reference TRBV7-2 and TRBJ2-5, is as follows: GAGVSQSPSNKVTEKGKDVELRCDPISGHTALYWYRQSLGQGLEFLIYFQGNSAPDKSGLPSDRFSAERTGGSVSTLTIQRTQQEDSAVYLCASSLREGETQYFGPGTRLLVL.